This T cell receptor beta chain was captured by sequencing in a study of metastatic and nonmetastatic thyroid tumors. General study findings and limits: Within blood and tumor, benign nodules reportedly had significantly lower TCR beta diversity than malignant thyroid tumors did.

Through MiXCR, TCRdb re-clonotyped the PCR reads. The repertoire has about 21,000 clones, about 30% of them found once; the top ten carry approximately 18%. This clone was found many times. What it binds is unknown. No patient received treatment before thyroid surgery. The CDR3 contains 14 residues. Per germline, CDR1 DFQATT and CDR2 SNEGSKA (reference sequence). With 1 base removed from V and 1 base from J, the gap between germline ends came to 9 bases. Material for sequencing was blood. The origin of this receptor is a female donor with papillary thyroid cancer or a benign thyroid nodule (not recorded which). Some clones in this sample may be carry-over from other donors' samples. The rearrangement links TRBV20-1 to TRBJ2-3, with D hard to call. The CDR3, as DNA: TGCAGTGCTAGAGGGGGTCCGGGCACAGATACGCAGTATTTT. Protein product: CSARGGPGTDTQYF.